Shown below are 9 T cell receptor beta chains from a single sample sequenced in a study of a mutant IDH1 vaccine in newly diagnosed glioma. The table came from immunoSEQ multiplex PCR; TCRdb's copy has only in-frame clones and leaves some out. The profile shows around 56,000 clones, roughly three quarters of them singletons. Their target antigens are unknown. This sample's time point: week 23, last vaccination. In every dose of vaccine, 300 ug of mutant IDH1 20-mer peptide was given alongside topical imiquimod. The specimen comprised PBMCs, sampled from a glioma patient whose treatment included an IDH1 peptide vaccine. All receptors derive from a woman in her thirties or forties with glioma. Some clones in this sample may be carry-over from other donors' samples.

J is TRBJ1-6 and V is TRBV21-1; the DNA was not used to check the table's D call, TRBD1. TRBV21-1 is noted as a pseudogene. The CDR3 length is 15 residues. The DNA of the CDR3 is TGTGCCAGCACCCGGACAGGGGGCTATAATTCACCCCTCCACTTT. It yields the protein CASTRTGGYNSPLHF.

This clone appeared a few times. The CDR3 reads CASSPAGEPKETQYF. CDR3 bases: TGTGCCAGCAGCCCCGCGGGGGAGCCTAAAGAGACCCAGTACTTC. This chain links TRBV9 with TRBJ2-5; the match to TRBD2 covers 7 bases. This CDR3 region has 15 residues. V lost 4 bases to trimming and J lost 3 bases; unmatched junction nucleotides: 9. Germline V gene data show CDR1 as SGDLS and CDR2 as YYNGEE.

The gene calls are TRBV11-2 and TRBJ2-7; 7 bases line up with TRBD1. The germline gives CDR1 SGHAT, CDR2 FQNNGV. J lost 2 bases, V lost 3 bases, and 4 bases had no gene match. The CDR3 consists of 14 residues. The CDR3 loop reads CASSFSQGAYEQYF. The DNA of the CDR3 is TGTGCCAGCAGCTTTAGTCAGGGGGCCTACGAGCAGTACTTC.

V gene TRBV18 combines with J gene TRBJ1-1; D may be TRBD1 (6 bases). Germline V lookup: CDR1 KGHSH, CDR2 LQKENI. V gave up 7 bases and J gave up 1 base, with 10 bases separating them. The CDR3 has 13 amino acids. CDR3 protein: CASLGGENTEAFF. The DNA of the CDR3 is TGTGCCAGCTTGGGGGGCGAGAACACTGAAGCTTTCTTT.

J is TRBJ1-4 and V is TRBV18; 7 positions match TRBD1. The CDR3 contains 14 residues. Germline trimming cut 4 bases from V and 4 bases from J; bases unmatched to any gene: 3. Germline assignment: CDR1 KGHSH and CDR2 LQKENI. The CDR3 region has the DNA TGTGCCAGCTCACTCGACAGGGATAATGAAAAACTGTTTTTT. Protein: CASSLDRDNEKLFF.

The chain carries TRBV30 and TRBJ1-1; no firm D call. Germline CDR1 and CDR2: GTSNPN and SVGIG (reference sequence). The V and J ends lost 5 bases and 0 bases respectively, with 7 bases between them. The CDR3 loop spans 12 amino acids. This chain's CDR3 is CAWGTLNTEAFF. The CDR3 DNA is TGTGCCTGGGGAACTCTGAACACTGAAGCTTTCTTT.

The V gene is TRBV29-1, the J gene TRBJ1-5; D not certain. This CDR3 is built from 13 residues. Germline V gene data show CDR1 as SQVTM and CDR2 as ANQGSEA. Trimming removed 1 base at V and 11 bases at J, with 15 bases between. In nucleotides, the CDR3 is TGCAGCGTTGAAGCACCCGGGCAGAACGCCCAGCATTTT. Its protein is CSVEAPGQNAQHF.

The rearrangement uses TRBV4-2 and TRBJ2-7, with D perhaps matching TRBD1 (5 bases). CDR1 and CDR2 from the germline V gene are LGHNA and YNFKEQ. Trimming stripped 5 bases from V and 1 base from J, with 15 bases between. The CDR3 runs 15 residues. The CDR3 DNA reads TGTGCCAGCAGCAGGACACTAAAAAATTCCTACGAGCAGTACTTC. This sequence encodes CASSRTLKNSYEQYF.

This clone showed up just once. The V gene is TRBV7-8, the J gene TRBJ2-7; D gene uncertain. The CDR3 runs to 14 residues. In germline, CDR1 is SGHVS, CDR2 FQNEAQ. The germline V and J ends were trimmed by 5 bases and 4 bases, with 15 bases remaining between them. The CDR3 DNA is TGTGCCAGCAGCCCCCTTAACGGAGCGTACGAGCAGTACTTC. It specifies CASSPLNGAYEQYF.